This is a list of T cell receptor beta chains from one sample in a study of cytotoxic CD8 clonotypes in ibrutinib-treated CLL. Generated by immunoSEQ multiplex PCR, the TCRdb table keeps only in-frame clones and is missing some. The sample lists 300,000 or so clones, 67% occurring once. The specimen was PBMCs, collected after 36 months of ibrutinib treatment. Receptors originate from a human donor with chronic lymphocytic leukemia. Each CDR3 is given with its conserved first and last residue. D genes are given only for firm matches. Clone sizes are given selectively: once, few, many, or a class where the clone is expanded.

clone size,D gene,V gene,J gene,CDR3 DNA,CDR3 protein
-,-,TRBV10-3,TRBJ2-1,TGTGCCATCAGTGAGCCTAAGGGAGCCTACAATGAGCAGTTCTTC,CAISEPKGAYNEQFF
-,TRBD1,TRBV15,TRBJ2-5,TGTGCCACCAGCCGACAGGGTGGGGAGACCCAGTACTTC,CATSRQGGETQYF
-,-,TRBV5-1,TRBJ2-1,TGCGCCAGCAGCTTTCAGCAGGGGGGTTTCGATGAGCAGTTCTTC,CASSFQQGGFDEQFF
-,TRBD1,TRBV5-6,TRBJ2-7,TGTGCCAGCAGCCCGACAGGGGGAGGTGTCGAGCAGTACTTC,CASSPTGGGVEQYF
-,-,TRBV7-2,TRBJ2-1,TGTGCCAGCAGCTTCAAAGGTGGTCTATTGAATGAGCAGTTCTTC,CASSFKGGLLNEQFF
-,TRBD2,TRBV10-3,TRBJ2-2,TGTGCCATCAGGGGACTAGTCTCCTCCGGGGAGCTGTTTTTT,CAIRGLVSSGELFF
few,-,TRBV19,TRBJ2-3,TGTGCCAGTAGTATGCTTGATCACAGGGCTACGCAGTATTTT,CASSMLDHRATQYF
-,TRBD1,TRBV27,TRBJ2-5,TGTGCCAGCAGTTCCCTCGGGACAGGGGTTTTGGAGACCCAGTACTTC,CASSSLGTGVLETQYF
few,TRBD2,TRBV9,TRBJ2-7,TGTGCCAGCAGCGCCCGTTCCGGGACTAGCGACGAGCAGTACTTC,CASSARSGTSDEQYF
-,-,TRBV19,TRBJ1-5,TGTGCCAGTAGTATGGGGAGCGGGAGCAATCAGCCCCAGCATTTT,CASSMGSGSNQPQHF
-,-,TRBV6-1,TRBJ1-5,TGTGCCAGCAGTGAAGTGCAGGACCGAAATCAGCCCCAGCATTTT,CASSEVQDRNQPQHF
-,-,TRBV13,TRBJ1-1,TGTGCCAGCAGCTTAGAACAGTTGAACACTGAAGCTTTCTTT,CASSLEQLNTEAFF
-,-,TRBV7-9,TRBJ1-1,TGTGCCAGCAGCCCCGGCCGACCCCCTCTTCTGAACACTGAAGCTTTCTTT,CASSPGRPPLLNTEAFF
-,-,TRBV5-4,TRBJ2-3,TGTGCCAGCAGACTTTTGGATACGCAGTATTTT,CASRLLDTQYF
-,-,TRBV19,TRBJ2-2,TGTGCCAGTAGCCGGGACATGAACACCGGGGAGCTGTTTTTT,CASSRDMNTGELFF
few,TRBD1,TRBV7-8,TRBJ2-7,TGTGCCAGCAGCCTCGGGACAGTCTACGAGCAGTACTTC,CASSLGTVYEQYF
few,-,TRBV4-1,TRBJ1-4,TGCGCCAGCAGCCAAGAGGGGGGAAGGGGTGAAAAACTGTTTTTT,CASSQEGGRGEKLFF
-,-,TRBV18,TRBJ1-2,TGTGCCAGCTCACCACTAGGCAGCGGGTCGTGGGATGGCTACACCTTC,CASSPLGSGSWDGYTF
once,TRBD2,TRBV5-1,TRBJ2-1,TGCGCCAGCAGCTCGATACTAGCGGGGGTGTACAATGAGCAGTTCTTC,CASSSILAGVYNEQFF
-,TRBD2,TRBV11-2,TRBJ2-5,TGTGCCAGCAGCTCGGGGACTAGCGGGAGCCAGGAGACCCAGTACTTC,CASSSGTSGSQETQYF
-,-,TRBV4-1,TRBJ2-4,TGCGCCAGCAGCCACAGAACAGGGGGCGTTCTAGCGGGAGAAAACATTCAGTACTTC,CASSHRTGGVLAGENIQYF
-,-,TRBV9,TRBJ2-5,TGTGCCAGCAGCGTCGGCAGGGGGGAAGGAGAGACCCAGTACTTC,CASSVGRGEGETQYF
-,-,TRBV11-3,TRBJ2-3,TGTGCCAGCAGCATTAGATCCTCCGGCAGCACAGATACGCAGTATTTT,CASSIRSSGSTDTQYF
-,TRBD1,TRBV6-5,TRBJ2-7,TGTGCCAGCAGTCTGGGACAGGGTCTCTACGAGCAGTACTTC,CASSLGQGLYEQYF
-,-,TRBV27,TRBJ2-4,TGTGCCAGCAGTTTATCGTGGGATTTAGCCAAAAACATTCAGTACTTC,CASSLSWDLAKNIQYF
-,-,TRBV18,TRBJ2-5,TGTGCCAGCTCACCGGGAGAGACCCAGTACTTC,CASSPGETQYF
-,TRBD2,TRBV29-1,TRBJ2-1,TGCAGCGCCAGCGGGAGGTCGAGCGAGCAGTTCTTC,CSASGRSSEQFF
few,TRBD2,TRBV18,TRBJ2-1,TGTGCCAGCTCACCACAGGGGCGGGGGTACAATGAGCAGTTCTTC,CASSPQGRGYNEQFF
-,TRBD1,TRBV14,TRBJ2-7,TGTGCCAGCAGCCACTACAGGGGGAGCTACGAGCAGTACTTC,CASSHYRGSYEQYF
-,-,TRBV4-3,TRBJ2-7,TGCGCCAGCAGCCAAGATATGGGGAGCGAGCAGTACTTC,CASSQDMGSEQYF
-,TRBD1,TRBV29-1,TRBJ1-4,TGCAGCGTCCGGGGACAGAACAATGAAAAACTGTTTTTT,CSVRGQNNEKLFF
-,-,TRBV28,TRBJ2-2,TGTGCCAGCAGTTTTGAGGATAAGAACACCGGGGAGCTGTTTTTT,CASSFEDKNTGELFF
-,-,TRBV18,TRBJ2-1,TGTGCCAGCTCACCAAGGAGGGGTTCCTACAATGAGCAGTTCTTC,CASSPRRGSYNEQFF
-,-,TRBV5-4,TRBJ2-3,TGTGCCAGCAGCACAAAAGAAGATACGCAGTATTTT,CASSTKEDTQYF
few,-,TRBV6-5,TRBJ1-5,TGTGCCAGCAGTTTAGGCCGAGGGCAGCCCCAGCATTTT,CASSLGRGQPQHF
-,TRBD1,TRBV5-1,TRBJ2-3,TGCGCCAGCAGCTTTAAGGGACAGGGCACAGATACGCAGTATTTT,CASSFKGQGTDTQYF
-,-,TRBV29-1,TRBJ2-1,TGCAGCGTGGGGAATAACAATGAGCAGTTCTTC,CSVGNNNEQFF
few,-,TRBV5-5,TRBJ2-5,TGTGCCAGCAGCTACGGGGGCCAAGAGACCCAGTACTTC,CASSYGGQETQYF
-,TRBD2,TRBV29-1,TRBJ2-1,TGCAGCGTTGAAGACGGGAGGGGGTACAATGAGCAGTTCTTC,CSVEDGRGYNEQFF
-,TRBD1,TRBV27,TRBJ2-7,TGTGCCAGCGGAGGGACAGGCCCCTACGAGCAGTACTTC,CASGGTGPYEQYF
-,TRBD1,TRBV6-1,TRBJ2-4,TGTGCCAGCAGTCCAACCGGGACAGGCAAAAACATTCAGTACTTC,CASSPTGTGKNIQYF
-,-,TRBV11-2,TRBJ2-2,TGTGCCAGCAGCTTAGATCTTAACACCGGGGAGCTGTTTTTT,CASSLDLNTGELFF
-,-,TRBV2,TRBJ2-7,TGTGCCAGCAGTGAATTAAGTCAGGACAAGGGGTACGAGCAGTACTTC,CASSELSQDKGYEQYF
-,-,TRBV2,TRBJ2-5,TGTGCCAGCAGTGATCGGGAAAAAGAGACCCAGTACTTC,CASSDREKETQYF
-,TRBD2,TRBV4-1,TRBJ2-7,TGCGCCAGCAGCCAACCAGGACTAGCGGGGGGCGAGTACGAGCAGTACTTC,CASSQPGLAGGEYEQYF
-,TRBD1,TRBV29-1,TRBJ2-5,TGCAGCGTTGGGCGGGGTGCAGGGGGCTGGGAGACCCAGTACTTC,CSVGRGAGGWETQYF
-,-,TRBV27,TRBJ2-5,TGTGCCAGCAGTTTCGCGTACCAAGAGACCCAGTACTTC,CASSFAYQETQYF
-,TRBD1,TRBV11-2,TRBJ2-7,TGTGCCAGCAGCTTCCAGACAGGGTCCTACGAGCAGTACTTC,CASSFQTGSYEQYF
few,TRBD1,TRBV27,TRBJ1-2,TGTGCCAGCAGCCTCGACAGGGACGGCTATGGCTACACCTTC,CASSLDRDGYGYTF
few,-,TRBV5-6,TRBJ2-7,TGTGCCAGCAGCACAGGACAGTTTCGGACCCACGAGCAGTACTTC,CASSTGQFRTHEQYF
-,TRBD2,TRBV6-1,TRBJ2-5,TGTGCCAGCAGTGTATCACTAGCGGGGGGGCGCGGAGAGACCCAGTACTTC,CASSVSLAGGRGETQYF
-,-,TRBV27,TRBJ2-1,TGTGCCAGCAGTTTTACTAGCCTCGGAAAGCAGTTCTTC,CASSFTSLGKQFF
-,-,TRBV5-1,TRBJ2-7,TGCGCCAGCAGCGCTGTCCTCTACGAGCAGTACTTC,CASSAVLYEQYF